These 9 T cell receptor beta chains share one sample of origin, sequenced in a study of beta chain features in type 1 diabetes. Study conclusions and caveats: Moderate yet significant TCRB CDR3 shortening was seen in Type 1 diabetes patients in all four CD4+ subsets.

No antigens are known for them. Investigators reverse transcribed all isolated RNA, so they sequenced expressed TCRB transcripts. Repertoires were generated with immunoSEQ multiplex PCR, while TCRdb's copy carries only in-frame clones and drops some. The sample lists 600,000 to 700,000 clones; 9.5% to 15% were seen once. Input material: naive CD4+ T cells from blood. These receptors all stem from a man aged 25-40 years with type 1 diabetes.

This chain joins TRBV6-5 and TRBJ1-6; D might be TRBD1 (5 bases). Per germline, CDR1 MNHEY and CDR2 SVGAGI. Trimming left V 5 bases short and J 8 bases short, with 13 bases between. The CDR3 extends over 14 amino acids. Here the CDR3 reads CASSGREGDSPLHF. CDR3 DNA: TGTGCCAGCAGTGGGAGGGAAGGGGATTCACCCCTCCACTTT.

This clone appeared once. The gene calls are TRBV9 and TRBJ1-2; 11 bases are a match to TRBD1. In germline, CDR1 is SGDLS, CDR2 YYNGEE. CDR3 size: 15 residues. V lost 7 bases and J lost 3; bases outside the gene matches: 8. The DNA of the CDR3 is TGTGCCAGCCGCCTGGGACAGGGGGTGGACTATGGCTACACCTTC. This codes for CASRLGQGVDYGYTF.

V and J are TRBV11-1 and TRBJ2-2, with a possible D match to TRBD1 (5 bases). This CDR3 has 14 amino acids. CDR1 SGHAT and CDR2 FQDESV come from the germline V gene (reference sequence). The V end was cut by 7 bases, the J end by 0 bases, with 9 bases between. The CDR3 sequence: CASTQGANTGELFF. The DNA of the CDR3 is TGTGCCAGCACTCAGGGTGCGAACACCGGGGAGCTGTTTTTT.

This clone was seen a handful of times. This sequence joins TRBV30 and TRBJ1-4; 8 bases are shared with TRBD1. Germline V gives CDR1 GTSNPN, CDR2 SVGIG (reference sequence). There are 12 residues in the CDR3. Trimming at V came to 5 bases and at J to 10 bases, leaving 6 bases not matched to a gene. The DNA of the CDR3 is TGTGCCTGGGGACAGGGAAGGAGAAAACTGTTTTTT. Encoded protein: CAWGQGRRKLFF.

This clone was observed a few times. The chain uses TRBV7-2 and TRBJ1-2; D possibly corresponds to TRBD1 (6 bases). The germline V gene encodes CDR1 SGHTA and CDR2 FQGNSA. The CDR3 loop spans 15 amino acids. Trimming pared 1 base from V and 5 bases from J, leaving 14 bases between. The CDR3 coding sequence is TGTGCCAGCAGCTTAGTTGAGGGGGTTGGTTATGGCTACACCTTC. Its translation is CASSLVEGVGYGYTF.

The J gene is TRBJ1-2, the V gene TRBV27; weak D call: TRBD1 (6 bases). This CDR3 contains 14 residues. Trimming removed 5 bases at V and 8 bases at J, with 18 bases between. Germline V CDR1 and CDR2: MNHEY, SMNVEV (reference sequence). The CDR3 region has the DNA TGTGCCAGCAGTCCCAATCAGGGGTGGAGGGGCTACACCTTC. It translates to CASSPNQGWRGYTF.

The chain combines TRBV29-1 with TRBJ2-6, with D perhaps being TRBD1 or TRBD2 (5 bases each). The CDR3 has 14 amino acids. CDR1 is SQVTM and CDR2 is ANQGSEA in the germline V gene. This CDR3 reads CSALGETGANVLTF. Written as DNA, the CDR3 is TGCAGTGCTTTGGGGGAGACTGGGGCCAACGTCCTGACTTTC.

This clone was seen only a few times. In DNA, the CDR3 is TGCGCCAGCAGCCCACGGACAGGGAACTACGAGCAGTACTTC. Encoded protein: CASSPRTGNYEQYF. The chain carries TRBV5-1 and TRBJ2-7, with 8 bases matching TRBD1. Germline assignment: CDR1 SGHRS and CDR2 YFSETQ. CDR3 length: 14 residues. The trim removed 4 bases at V and 3 bases at J, leaving 6 bases unmatched.

This clone was detected a few times. The V gene is TRBV7-8, the J gene TRBJ1-5; D gene ambiguous. CDR3 size: 15 residues. Germline V lookup: CDR1 SGHVS, CDR2 FQNEAQ. Trimming took off 5 bases at V and 4 bases at J, with 15 bases between the two ends. The CDR3 DNA reads as TGTGCCAGCAGCCCTACCCGCCTCAGAAATCAGCCCCAGCATTTT. Amino acid sequence: CASSPTRLRNQPQHF.